This TCR beta chain stems from a study of blood T cell repertoires in COVID-19. At the level of the study: PBMCs, B-cell-depleted T cells, or T cells provided the cDNA or gDNA that made up the material.

Germline loops: CDR1 SGHTS, CDR2 YDEGEE. The germline V and J ends were trimmed by 0 bases and 0 bases, with 11 bases remaining between them. This CDR3 contains 16 residues. TCRdb's copy holds only in-frame clones and misses some; the assay was immunoSEQ multiplex PCR. The sample lists approximately 73,000 clones, nearly 90% occurring once. The material sequenced was peripheral blood. This TCR derives from a man older than 75 with acute or convalescent COVID-19. This chain joins TRBV5-8 and TRBJ2-3; D possibly corresponds to TRBD1 (6 bases). CDR3 sequence reads: CASSLARTVSTDTQYF. The CDR3 nucleotides are TGTGCCAGCAGCTTGGCCCGGACAGTTAGCACAGATACGCAGTATTTT. Using reference TRBV5-8 and TRBJ2-3 for the parts outside the CDR3, the full variable domain is EAGVTQSPTHLIKTRGQQATLRCSPISGHTSVYWYQQALGLGLQFLLWYDEGEERNRGNFPPRFSGRQFPNYSSELNVNALELEDSALYLCASSLARTVSTDTQYFGPGTRLTVL.